Listed below are T cell receptor beta chains from one sample, sequenced in a study of blood T cell repertoires in COVID-19. Produced via immunoSEQ multiplex PCR; TCRdb's table is partial and in-frame only. The sample has about 410,000 clones; around nine tenths are singletons. Source material: peripheral blood. These receptors all stem from a middle-aged woman with COVID-19, enrolled during active disease. CDR3s include the opening cysteine and the closing phenylalanine or tryptophan.

v_call	cdr3_length	cdr3_aa
TRBV27	17	CASNPGQGTSINQPQHF
TRBV27	13	CASSLGLAETQYF
TRBV28	16	CASSLRQGSGNQPQHF
TRBV7-9	13	CASSQPRRTEAFF
TRBV6-5	14	CASSYTGPNYGYTF
TRBV13	13	CASSANSEDTQYF
TRBV3-1/TRBV3-2	12	CASSQDRRTPYF
TRBV19	15	CASSSPGGGAYGYTF
TRBV19	13	CASRGQGFNEQFF
TRBV19	15	CASMEGTVSNQPQHF
TRBV3-1/TRBV3-2	12	CASSQALTIQYF
TRBV18	16	CASSPLGGGYSYEQYF
TRBV7-8	11	CASSFGNEQYF
TRBV7-2	17	CASSLTETRRLYTEAFF
TRBV2	14	CASDRGVLNEKLFF
TRBV7-2	14	CASSFLTRENIQYF
TRBV18	14	CASSPPKGGTEAFF
TRBV27	17	CASSPSVGQGVGYGYTF
TRBV28	16	CASSLLGGGSYNEQFF
TRBV28	15	CASSTTGQFDQPQHF
TRBV4-1	17	CASSLYGAGGLTDTQYF
TRBV27	13	CASSTGVNYGYTF
TRBV12-3/TRBV12-4	13	CASRGQGDQPQHF
TRBV6-1	17	CASSDYLLGDRAYEQYF
TRBV4-2	16	CASSQDLAGGTDTQYF
TRBV5-1	14	CASSPTSGSYEQYF
TRBV5-1	19	CASSSTGTGNPGAYNEQFF
TRBV27	17	CASSLKGTILNTGELFF